This T cell receptor (beta chain) is from a study of human T cells and chemical hapten exposure. The CDR3 sequence is 12 residues long. CDR1 SQVTM and CDR2 ANQGSEA come from the germline V gene. V lost 3 bases to trimming and J lost 0 bases, with 5 bases between them. TCRdb recomputed calls from the 5' RACE reads with MiXCR, one row per CDR3 protein. This sample has fewer than 150,000 distinct CDR3 sequences; 19% occur once, and the top ten carry around 2.7%. Extraction yielded total RNA from whole blood (unfractionated). The TCR comes from a human donor in good health. The chain employs TRBV29-1 and TRBJ1-2; no definite D call. The CDR3 sequence: CSVDSSNYGYTF. CDR3 coding DNA: TGCAGCGTTGACAGTTCTAACTATGGCTACACCTTC.